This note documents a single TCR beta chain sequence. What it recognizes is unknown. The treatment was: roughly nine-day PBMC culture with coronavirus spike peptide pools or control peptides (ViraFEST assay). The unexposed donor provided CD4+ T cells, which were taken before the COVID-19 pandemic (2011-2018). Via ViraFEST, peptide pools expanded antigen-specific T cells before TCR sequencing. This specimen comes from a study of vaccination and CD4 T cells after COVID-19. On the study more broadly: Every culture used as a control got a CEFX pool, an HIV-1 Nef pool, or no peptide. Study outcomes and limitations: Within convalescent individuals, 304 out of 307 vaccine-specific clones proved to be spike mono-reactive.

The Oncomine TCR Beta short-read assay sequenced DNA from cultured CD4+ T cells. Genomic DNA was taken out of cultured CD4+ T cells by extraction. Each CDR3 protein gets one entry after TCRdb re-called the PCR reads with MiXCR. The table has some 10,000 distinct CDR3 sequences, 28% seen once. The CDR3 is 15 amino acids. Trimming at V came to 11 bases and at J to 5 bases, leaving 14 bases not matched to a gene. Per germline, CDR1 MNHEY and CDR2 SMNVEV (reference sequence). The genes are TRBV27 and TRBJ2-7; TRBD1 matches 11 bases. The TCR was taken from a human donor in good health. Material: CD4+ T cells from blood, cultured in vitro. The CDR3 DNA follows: TGTGCCCCTCTAGTATGGACAGGGGGCGGCCACGAGCAGTACTTC. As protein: CAPLVWTGGGHEQYF.